The 18 T cell receptor beta chains reported below all come from one sample, sequenced in a study of blood T cell repertoires in COVID-19. TCRdb keeps only in-frame clones here, not all; method: immunoSEQ multiplex PCR. The top ten hold 15% to 20% of the sample, which has fewer than 80,000 clones, around nine tenths seen once. The sequencing input was peripheral blood. The receptors derive from a woman older than 75 with active or convalescent COVID-19.

This clone was picked up one time. The chain employs TRBV25-1 and TRBJ1-2; 9 bases map to TRBD1. V was pared by 8 bases and J by 7 bases, with 14 bases of the junction left unmatched. The CDR3 is 15 residues long. Germline V gene lookup returns CDR1 MGHDK and CDR2 SYGVNS. The CDR3 DNA follows: TGTGCCAGCTCCAACCCCCGGGACAGGGAACTTGGCTACACCTTC. It translates to CASSNPRDRELGYTF.

The chain joins TRBV5-1 to TRBJ2-1, with a possible D match to TRBD1 (6 bases). The CDR3 spans 17 residues. Per germline, CDR1 SGHRS and CDR2 YFSETQ. The V gene lost 0 bases and the J gene lost 0 bases, with 13 bases spanning the gap. The CDR3 here is CASSLVGADLSYNEQFF. CDR3 coding DNA: TGCGCCAGCAGCTTGGTGGGGGCGGACCTCTCCTACAATGAGCAGTTCTTC.

The CDR3 sequence is CATTQAGLRYEQYF. Written as DNA, the CDR3 is TGTGCCACTACGCAAGCGGGCTTAAGGTACGAGCAGTACTTC. V usage is TRBV10-3 and J usage is TRBJ2-7; D perhaps matches TRBD2 (6 bases). The ends were cut back, 10 bases at V and 4 bases at J, with 20 bases in the middle. CDR1 is ENHRY and CDR2 is SYGVKD in the germline V gene. This CDR3 contains 14 residues.

This clone was counted once. This rearrangement joins TRBV28 to TRBJ1-5, with 9 bases that match TRBD1. Germline V gene lookup returns CDR1 MDHEN and CDR2 SYDVKM. V lost 7 bases, J lost 7 bases, and 17 bases stayed unmatched. This CDR3 contains 17 residues. CDR3 loop: CASILAGTGSKGQPQHF. DNA for the CDR3: TGTGCCAGCATTCTTGCGGGGACAGGGAGTAAGGGACAGCCCCAGCATTTT.

The V call is TRBV7-9, the J call TRBJ1-1; weak D call: TRBD1 (6 bases). The CDR3 covers 16 residues. Between the trimmed V and J ends, which lost 1 base and 4 bases, there was a span of 16 bases. In germline, CDR1 is SEHNR, CDR2 FQNEAQ (reference sequence). Here the CDR3 DNA reads TGTGCCAGCAGCTTAGGAGTAGAGGGGGGGCTCACTGAAGCTTTCTTT. Protein product: CASSLGVEGGLTEAFF.

Comment on this clone: Other DNA sequences from this sample encode an identical CDR3 as well. The chain carries TRBV7-2 and TRBJ1-4; D may be TRBD1 (6 bases). Trimming took 1 base from V and 8 from J, leaving 11 bases between them. CDR1 and CDR2 (germline): SGHTA, FQGNSA. The CDR3 extends over 14 amino acids. The CDR3 region is CASSLGGLGEKLFF. The CDR3 DNA is TGTGCCAGCAGCTTAGGGGGGCTGGGAGAAAAACTGTTTTTT.

The V call is TRBV28, the J call TRBJ2-7, with 7 bases lining up with TRBD1. After removal of 8 bases from V and 3 bases from J, the junction contained 4 bases not matched to a gene. Germline V gives CDR1 MDHEN, CDR2 SYDVKM. There are 12 residues in the CDR3. CDR3 residues: CASRRDSYEQYF. Written as DNA, the CDR3 is TGTGCCAGCCGCCGGGACAGCTACGAGCAGTACTTC.

This clone was seen more than once but under ten times. V usage is TRBV18 and J usage is TRBJ2-3, with 9 nucleotides matching TRBD2. The CDR3 extends over 14 amino acids. CDR1 and CDR2 (germline): KGHSH, LQKENI. Losses at the gene ends were 6 bases for V and 6 bases for J; bases not matched to a gene: 7. The CDR3 nucleotides are TGTGCCAGCTCGAGGGGTAGCGGGGGCGATACGCAGTATTTT. It translates to CASSRGSGGDTQYF.

J is TRBJ1-6 and V is TRBV11-2; D not certain. Between the trimmed V and J ends, which lost 5 bases and 6 bases, there was a span of 23 bases. The CDR3 totals 18 residues. The germline gives CDR1 SGHAT, CDR2 FQNNGV. The CDR3, as DNA: TGTGCCAGCAGCCCACAGCCACAGTACTTTACGACTAATTCACCCCTCCACTTT. Translated, it gives CASSPQPQYFTTNSPLHF.

This CDR3 is CASSRGPNGYTF. As DNA, the CDR3 is TGTGCCAGCAGTAGAGGTCCAAATGGCTACACCTTC. The rearrangement joins TRBV6-2 or TRBV6-3 to TRBJ1-2; D is undetermined. The CDR3 runs 12 residues. Germline CDR1 is MNHEY and CDR2 is SVGEGT. V was shortened by 5 bases and J by 6 bases, with 10 bases between the two germline ends.

This CDR3 reads CATSDLQGALSFKYNSPLHF. CDR3 DNA: TGTGCCACCAGTGATCTACAGGGGGCGCTCAGTTTCAAGTATAATTCACCCCTCCACTTT. V gene TRBV24-1 combines with J gene TRBJ1-6; 9 nucleotides align to TRBD1. The CDR3 runs 20 residues. CDR1 and CDR2 (germline): KGHDR, SFDVKD. V was pared by 3 bases and J by 4 bases, with 15 bases of the junction left unmatched.

This clone showed up just a few times. V usage is TRBV24-1 and J usage is TRBJ2-1, with 10 bases identical to TRBD2. V shed 1 base and J 6 bases; nucleotides not matched to a gene: 5. This CDR3 is 16 amino acids long. Germline V lookup: CDR1 KGHDR, CDR2 SFDVKD. The CDR3 protein is CATSDFVASGGNEQFF. The CDR3 DNA reads TGTGCCACCAGTGATTTCGTGGCTAGCGGGGGCAATGAGCAGTTCTTC.

The rearrangement joins TRBV7-2 to TRBJ2-2, with TRBD1 as a possible D gene (6 bases). The CDR3 is 15 residues long. The V end lost 3 bases, the J end lost 4 bases, and 12 bases lay between the germline ends. Germline V gives CDR1 SGHTA, CDR2 FQGNSA. The CDR3 spells CASSFSQGSTGELFF. The CDR3 bases are TGTGCCAGCAGCTTTTCTCAGGGGAGCACCGGGGAGCTGTTTTTT.

Here the CDR3 reads CASSQKSPKGDTQYF. The DNA for the CDR3 is TGCGCCAGCAGCCAAAAATCCCCCAAGGGGGATACGCAGTATTTT. The gene calls are TRBV4-3 and TRBJ2-3; a possible D gene is TRBD1 (5 bases). V shed 2 bases and J shed 6 bases, with 15 bases lying between them. CDR1 LGHNA and CDR2 YSLEER come from the germline V gene. CDR3 length: 15 amino acids.

V gene TRBV4-2 combines with J gene TRBJ2-1; 11 bases agree with TRBD2. The CDR3 totals 16 residues. CDR1 and CDR2 (germline): LGHNA, YNFKEQ. The trim removed 4 bases at V and 4 bases at J, leaving 6 bases unmatched. The CDR3 DNA sequence: TGTGCCAGCAGCCCCGTAGCGGGGGGGCCTTACAATGAGCAGTTCTTC. Translation gives CASSPVAGGPYNEQFF.

The chain has TRBV4-1 and TRBJ1-4, with D possibly being TRBD1 (5 bases). V was cut by 0 bases and J by 15 bases, with 20 bases left in between. Looked up from germline, CDR1 is MGHRA and CDR2 is YSYEKL. The CDR3 covers 15 residues. CDR3 region: CASSQDDRQPKGVFF. CDR3 nucleotide sequence: TGCGCCAGCAGCCAAGATGATAGGCAGCCAAAAGGGGTGTTTTTT.

The chain is built from TRBV7-2 and TRBJ2-3; D is unresolved. The V end lost 5 bases, the J end lost 2 bases, and 5 bases lay between the germline ends. This CDR3 is 12 amino acids long. Germline V lookup: CDR1 SGHTA, CDR2 FQGNSA. The CDR3 here is CASSPFTDTQYF. The CDR3 bases are TGTGCCAGCAGCCCTTTCACAGATACGCAGTATTTT.

The genes are TRBV5-6 and TRBJ1-1, with unresolved D. This CDR3 is 15 amino acids long. With 0 bases removed from V and 5 bases from J, the gap between germline ends came to 14 bases. Looked up from germline, CDR1 is SGHDT and CDR2 is YYEEEE. Written as DNA, the CDR3 is TGTGCCAGCAGCTTGGCCCACCCCAAGAGGACTGAAGCTTTCTTT. The encoded protein is CASSLAHPKRTEAFF.